Listed here are 25 T cell receptor beta chains from one sample, sequenced in a study of T cell repertoires in cytomegalovirus infection. Which antigens these TCRs recognize remains unknown. One entry per CDR3 protein results from TCRdb running MiXCR on the reads. Here the sample spans about 900,000 distinct CDR3 sequences, around 29% being singletons. Source: cultured CD8+ T cells from PBMCs, taken from culture after CMV antigen stimulation. The receptors here all came from a human donor in good health (CMV status not recorded). Some clones in this sample may be carry-over from other donors' samples.

The table lists this clonotype with a few counts. This chain uses TRBV12-3 or TRBV12-4 with TRBJ2-1; D might be TRBD1 (5 bases). Deletions cut 6 bases from V and 7 bases from J, with 16 bases between. The CDR3 loop spans 14 amino acids. Here the CDR3 DNA reads TGTGCCAGCAGCGCCAGGGTTACTAATAATGAGCAGTTCTTC. This sequence encodes CASSARVTNNEQFF.

V and J are TRBV29-1 and TRBJ2-1; D is ambiguous. Trimming removed 6 bases from V and 9 bases from J, with 15 bases in between. CDR1 and CDR2 (germline): SQVTM, ANQGSEA. The CDR3 sequence is 12 residues long. CDR3 sequence: CSVSSSGSEQFF. The CDR3 DNA follows: TGCAGCGTCAGTTCTAGTGGAAGTGAGCAGTTCTTC.

This chain connects TRBV7-9 to TRBJ2-7, with 9 bases that match TRBD1. Unmatched junction bases numbered 6, after V lost 5 bases and J lost 4 bases. CDR1 is SEHNR and CDR2 is FQNEAQ in the germline V gene (reference sequence). This CDR3 is built from 14 residues. The CDR3 sequence: CASSPGQGRYEQYV. Written as DNA, the CDR3 is TGTGCCAGCAGCCCCGGACAGGGGAGGTACGAGCAGTACGTC.

The chain recombines TRBV10-3 with TRBJ1-2; D ambiguous. V was cut by 10 bases and J by 3 bases, with 12 bases left in between. The CDR3 spans 12 residues. Germline V gene data show CDR1 as ENHRY and CDR2 as SYGVKD. DNA for the CDR3: TGTGCCACCCTGGACGGGTACTATGGCTACACCTTC. Its protein is CATLDGYYGYTF.

This sequence joins TRBV12-3 or TRBV12-4 and TRBJ2-7; D ambiguous. The CDR3 length is 13 residues. The V and J ends lost 6 bases and 0 bases respectively, with 9 bases between them. In DNA form, the CDR3 reads TGTGCCAGCAGGTCAGACGACTCCTACGAGCAGTACTTC. Translated: CASRSDDSYEQYF.

This clonotype was seen a handful of times. This chain connects TRBV19 to TRBJ2-7; D perhaps matches TRBD1 (5 bases). The length of the CDR3 is 15 residues. CDR1 and CDR2 from the germline V gene are LNHDA and SQIVND (reference sequence). V was clipped by 7 bases and J by 5 bases, with 21 bases between them. The DNA of the CDR3 is TGTGCCAGTACCTCACCCGGCAAGGGGATCAACGAGCAGTACTTC. Translating gives CASTSPGKGINEQYF.

This clonotype was detected many times. J is TRBJ1-1 and V is TRBV18, with D uncertain. The CDR3 length is 11 residues. The germline V and J ends were trimmed by 8 bases and 5 bases, with 9 bases remaining between them. Germline lookup yields CDR1 KGHSH and CDR2 LQKENI. The CDR3 region is CASSPGTEAFF. The CDR3 bases are TGTGCCAGCAGCCCGGGGACTGAAGCTTTCTTT. Complete variable domain (other parts from reference TRBV18 and TRBJ1-1): NAGVMQNPRHLVRRRGQEARLRCSPMKGHSHVYWYRQLPEEGLKFMVYLQKENIIDESGMPKERFSAEFPKEGPSILRIQQVVRGDSAAYFCASSPGTEAFFGQGTRLTVV.

This clonotype showed up many times. This CDR3 reads CASSEWAQTSGSTDTQYF. CDR3 nucleotides: TGTGCCAGCAGTGAATGGGCTCAGACTAGCGGGAGCACAGATACGCAGTATTTT. The rearrangement joins TRBV25-1 to TRBJ2-3, with 10 bases fitting TRBD2. Trimming took 1 base from V and 0 from J; bases not matched to a gene: 7. Germline CDR1 reads MGHDK; CDR2 reads SYGVNS. CDR3 length equals 18 residues.

This clonotype was found many times. The chain uses TRBV6-6 and TRBJ1-1; D gene unclear. V lost 6 bases, J lost 1 base, and 9 bases lay in between. The CDR3 totals 13 residues. From germline, CDR1 is MNHNY and CDR2 SVGAGI (reference sequence). DNA for the CDR3: TGTGCCAGCAGAGCACCAGGGAACACTGAAGCTTTCTTT. Its translation: CASRAPGNTEAFF.

This clonotype was detected only once. V usage is TRBV5-5 and J usage is TRBJ1-1, with 7 bases identical to TRBD1. The V gene's germline CDR1 is SGHKS and CDR2 YYEKEE (reference sequence). The length of the CDR3 is 14 residues. V lost 1 base and J lost 4; bases outside the gene matches: 4. CDR3 DNA: TGTGCCAGCAGCTTGCGAGACAGGGTCACTGAAGCTTTCTTT. Its translation: CASSLRDRVTEAFF.

The rearrangement links TRBV27 to TRBJ1-2; 8 bases match TRBD1. The V segment lost 5 bases and the J segment 6 bases; nucleotides outside the gene matches: 5. The CDR3 contains 13 residues. CDR1 and CDR2 (germline): MNHEY, SMNVEV (reference sequence). The CDR3 region is CASSEQGEHGYTF. In nucleotides, the CDR3 is TGTGCCAGCAGTGAACAGGGGGAACATGGCTACACCTTC.

This clonotype has a count of ten or more. This chain joins TRBV7-9 and TRBJ2-4, with 8 bases identical to TRBD1. V dropped 5 bases and J dropped 3; count of bases not matched to a gene: 9. From germline, CDR1 is SEHNR and CDR2 FQNEAQ (reference sequence). This CDR3 comprises 16 residues. The CDR3 is CASSLNQGAFKNIQYF. The CDR3 DNA reads as TGTGCCAGCAGCCTAAACCAGGGGGCATTCAAAAACATTCAGTACTTC.

This clonotype was picked up many times. The genes are TRBV7-6 and TRBJ1-1; maybe TRBD1 (5 bases). The ends were cut back, 4 bases at V and 0 bases at J, with 18 bases in the middle. Germline V gene sequence: CDR1 SGHVS, CDR2 FNYEAQ. This CDR3 has 17 residues. The CDR3 region has the DNA TGTGCCAGCAGCTCACGTCCGCCCGGGGGGTTGAACACTGAAGCTTTCTTT. It codes for CASSSRPPGGLNTEAFF.

This clonotype showed up many times. This sequence joins TRBV7-9 and TRBJ2-3; 9 positions agree with TRBD2. After removal of 5 bases from V and 1 base from J, the junction contained 7 bases not matched to a gene. The CDR3 runs to 16 residues. The V gene's germline CDR1 is SEHNR and CDR2 FQNEAQ (reference sequence). The CDR3 sequence: CASSPSAGGRTDTQYF. CDR3 DNA: TGTGCCAGCAGCCCGTCAGCGGGGGGACGCACAGATACGCAGTATTTT.

This chain's CDR3 is CASSPGGGGEAFF. CDR3 coding DNA: TGTGCCAGCAGTCCAGGGGGAGGGGGTGAAGCTTTCTTT. The V and J genes are TRBV7-1 and TRBJ1-1; TRBD1 agrees at 7 bases. TRBV7-1 is an open reading frame, and its role is uncertain. Trimming took 6 bases from V and 7 from J; bases not matched to a gene: 8. CDR3 length: 13 amino acids.

This chain links TRBV11-2 with TRBJ2-3, with D perhaps TRBD2 (6 bases). CDR3 size: 15 residues. Germline values: CDR1 SGHAT, CDR2 FQNNGV. The V gene lost 3 bases and the J gene lost 2 bases, with 12 bases spanning the gap. For the CDR3, the DNA is TGTGCCAGCAGCTTTGGCGGGACCGCCACAGATACGCAGTATTTT. It encodes CASSFGGTATDTQYF.

The chain combines TRBV24-1 with TRBJ2-5; possible D gene TRBD1, 6 bases. The CDR3 covers 14 residues. The germline V gene has CDR1 KGHDR and CDR2 SFDVKD. V lost 3 bases, J lost 4 bases, and 11 bases lay in between. Here the CDR3 reads CATSDPTGRETQYF. CDR3 sequence (DNA): TGTGCCACCAGTGATCCGACAGGTCGAGAGACCCAGTACTTC.

This clonotype was seen a few times. CDR3 protein: CASSQAVIISTDTQYF. The CDR3 DNA reads TGCGCCAGCAGCCAAGCAGTAATTATTAGCACAGATACGCAGTATTTT. The gene calls are TRBV4-1 and TRBJ2-3; D gene unclear. V was trimmed by 1 base and J by 0 bases, leaving 11 bases between them. CDR3 length: 16 amino acids. CDR1 is MGHRA and CDR2 is YSYEKL in the germline V gene.

The chain carries TRBV12-3 or TRBV12-4 and TRBJ1-1, with D perhaps TRBD1 (5 bases). CDR3 size: 13 residues. The V and J ends lost 7 bases and 4 bases respectively, with 13 bases between them. The CDR3 nucleotides read TGTGCCAGCAAGAATCACGGGGCCACTGAAGCTTTCTTT. It yields the protein CASKNHGATEAFF.

The rearrangement uses TRBV29-1 and TRBJ1-2; D may be TRBD1 (5 bases). In germline, CDR1 is SQVTM, CDR2 ANQGSEA. This CDR3 region has 14 residues. V lost 7 bases, J lost 3 bases, and 18 bases lay in between. CDR3 sequence reads: CSGLEGQGDYGYTF. CDR3 in DNA: TGCAGCGGCCTTGAAGGACAAGGAGACTATGGCTACACCTTC.

This clonotype occurred a few times. The chain uses TRBV19 and TRBJ2-3; D possibly corresponds to TRBD2 (6 bases). This CDR3 region has 15 residues. In germline, CDR1 is LNHDA, CDR2 SQIVND (reference sequence). Trimming stripped 9 bases from V and 1 base from J, with 17 bases between. For the CDR3, the DNA is TGTGCCAGCGCGGCGGGATTTAAGGGCACAGATACGCAGTATTTT. Protein: CASAAGFKGTDTQYF.

This CDR3 is CASGPGYTF. CDR3 in DNA: TGTGCCAGTGGGCCCGGGTACACCTTC. The rearrangement uses TRBV10-3 and TRBJ1-2; D ambiguous. Germline loops: CDR1 ENHRY, CDR2 SYGVKD. Trimming shortened V by 10 bases and J by 11 bases, and 11 bases separated the two germline ends. There are 9 residues in the CDR3.

The chain combines TRBV7-6 with TRBJ1-3; unclear D gene. Germline V gene lookup returns CDR1 SGHVS and CDR2 FNYEAQ. This CDR3 is 16 amino acids long. V gave up 3 bases and J gave up 0 bases, with 12 bases separating them. The CDR3 nucleotides read TGTGCCAGCAGCTTGCAGCGGAGGACCTCTGGAAACACCATATATTTT. This sequence encodes CASSLQRRTSGNTIYF.

The gene calls are TRBV10-3 and TRBJ1-1, with TRBD1 as a possible D gene (5 bases). From germline, CDR1 is ENHRY and CDR2 SYGVKD. The CDR3 length is 15 residues. Trimming cost V 6 bases and J 1 base, with 15 bases left between them. CDR3 sequence: CAIRGGGLSNTEAFF. DNA of the CDR3: TGTGCCATCAGGGGCGGGGGACTCTCGAACACTGAAGCTTTCTTT.

The rearrangement uses TRBV7-4 and TRBJ1-1; D remains ambiguous. CDR1 SGHVT and CDR2 SQSDAQ come from the germline V gene. Trimming left V 5 bases short and J 0 bases short, with 13 bases between. CDR3 length equals 15 residues. CDR3 nucleotide sequence: TGTGCCAGCAGCGTTACCAGGCGGTTGAACACTGAAGCTTTCTTT. Its translation: CASSVTRRLNTEAFF.